Here is one TCR beta chain with its context. An end of the junction does not agree with germline; a read error may underlie this. Germline assignment: CDR1 SGHTA and CDR2 FQGNSA. There are 15 residues in the CDR3. This sample is part of a study of CD8+CD57+ T cells in acquired aplastic anemia. Study-level information: Mean yield of DNA from sorted CD4+ and CD8+ cells was approximately 3 ug.

CDR3 and TCR beta VDJ profiling relied on a genomic DNA template. Each CDR3 protein gets one entry after TCRdb re-called the reads with MiXCR. The sample records approximately 300,000 distinct CDR3 sequences, approximately 57% being singletons. The sequenced patients had an expansion of CD8+CD57+ cells seen by flow cytometry. This clonotype originated in a human donor with aplastic anemia. Sequencing was performed on sorted CD4+, CD8+, or CD8+CD57+ T cells (not recorded which) from PBMCs. The chain is built from TRBV7-2 and TRBJ2-3; TRBD2 might be the D (7 bases). In nucleotides, the CDR3 is TGTGCCAGCAGCTCTGGGGGGGGGCGCACAGATAAGCAGTATTTT. It yields the protein CASSSGGGRTDKQYF.